The next 32 T cell receptor beta chains were all read from a single sample in a study of T cell responses to AZD1222 COVID-19 vaccine. Profiling relied on immunoSEQ multiplex PCR, and the TCRdb table lists in-frame clones only, not all of them. The sample comprises over 150,000 clones, around 89% of which are singletons, and 4% to 5.5% rests with the top ten. The sequencing used peripheral blood, collected 28 days after the second AZD1222 dose. The source of these receptors is an adult who received the AZD1222 COVID-19 vaccine.

The V call is TRBV5-1, the J call TRBJ2-1; perhaps D is TRBD1 or TRBD2 (6 bases each). The CDR3 has 15 amino acids. Per germline, CDR1 SGHRS and CDR2 YFSETQ. Trimming pared 0 bases from V and 4 bases from J, leaving 11 bases between. CDR3 sequence (DNA): TGCGCCAGCAGCTTGGGAGGGGGGCCGTACAATGAGCAGTTCTTC. Translating gives CASSLGGGPYNEQFF.

The chain recombines TRBV18 with TRBJ1-1, with D perhaps TRBD1 (6 bases). The CDR3 runs 18 residues. CDR1 and CDR2 from the germline V gene are KGHSH and LQKENI. Trimming left V 1 base short and J 0 bases short, with 18 bases between. For the CDR3, the DNA is TGTGCCAGCTCACCACGAGCGGGGGGCGACCCCTTGAACACTGAAGCTTTCTTT. Its protein is CASSPRAGGDPLNTEAFF.

This clone was counted a single time. The genes are TRBV5-1 and TRBJ1-1; the D gene is possibly TRBD1 (6 bases). This CDR3 is built from 13 residues. The V end was cut by 5 bases, the J end by 1 base, with 9 bases between. Germline V gives CDR1 SGHRS, CDR2 YFSETQ. In DNA form, the CDR3 reads TGCGCCAGCAGTCGACAGGAGAACACTGAAGCTTTCTTT. Residues: CASSRQENTEAFF.

The chain employs TRBV9 and TRBJ1-3; D gene unclear. This CDR3 is built from 12 residues. V was trimmed by 1 base and J by 2 bases, leaving 1 base between them. The germline gives CDR1 SGDLS, CDR2 YYNGEE. The CDR3 coding sequence is TGTGCCAGCAGCGTACCTGGAAACACCATATATTTT. Its translation is CASSVPGNTIYF.

This chain connects TRBV6-1 to TRBJ1-1; possible D gene TRBD1, 5 bases. V shed 0 bases and J shed 1 base, with 9 bases lying between them. Germline V gives CDR1 MNHNS, CDR2 SASEGT. CDR3 length equals 15 residues. The CDR3 reads CASSEAGRSNTEAFF. The DNA for the CDR3 is TGTGCCAGCAGTGAAGCGGGACGATCGAACACTGAAGCTTTCTTT.

This rearrangement joins TRBV7-8 to TRBJ1-5; no reliable D call. The CDR3 totals 17 residues. The germline gives CDR1 SGHVS, CDR2 FQNEAQ. V was trimmed by 7 bases and J by 9 bases, leaving 28 bases between them. CDR3 amino acids: CASTTSVRTRLVLPQHF. CDR3 DNA: TGTGCCAGCACCACTTCTGTGCGGACCCGTCTCGTTTTGCCCCAGCATTTT.

The table lists this clone with a few counts. V gene TRBV12-5 combines with J gene TRBJ1-1; D gene unclear. The CDR3 is made up of 14 amino acids. V was pared by 6 bases and J by 4 bases, with 15 bases between. Germline CDR1 LGHNT, CDR2 FRNRAP. The DNA for the CDR3 is TGTGCTAGTGGCCTCCGGGAGACGGGCACTGAAGCTTTCTTT. Encoded protein: CASGLRETGTEAFF. Full variable domain (outside the CDR3, taken from reference TRBV12-5 and TRBJ1-1): DARVTQTPRHKVTEMGQEVTMRCQPILGHNTVFWYRQTMMQGLELLAYFRNRAPLDDSGMPKDRFSAEMPDATLATLKIQPSEPRDSAVYFCASGLRETGTEAFFGQGTRLTVV.

The chain carries TRBV29-1 and TRBJ1-1; TRBD1 is a possible D gene (6 bases). Germline assignment: CDR1 SQVTM and CDR2 ANQGSEA. This CDR3 has 12 residues. V was pared by 7 bases and J by 0 bases, with 9 bases between. The CDR3 protein is CSGGHMNTEAFF. CDR3 DNA sequence: TGCAGCGGGGGACATATGAACACTGAAGCTTTCTTT.

This clone was recorded once. This rearrangement joins TRBV6-5 to TRBJ2-5; possible D gene TRBD1, 6 bases. This CDR3 is 16 amino acids long. V lost 0 bases and J 0 bases, leaving 11 bases between the germline ends. Germline V gene data show CDR1 as MNHEY and CDR2 as SVGAGI. The CDR3 DNA reads as TGTGCCAGCAGTTACTCGGATCAGGGGTACCAAGAGACCCAGTACTTC. As protein: CASSYSDQGYQETQYF.

The V gene is TRBV7-2, the J gene TRBJ1-5, with D possibly matching TRBD1 (5 bases). Trimming stripped 5 bases from V and 4 bases from J, with 15 bases between. The CDR3 contains 15 residues. Germline V lookup: CDR1 SGHTA, CDR2 FQGNSA. CDR3 region: CASSQTFGANQPQHF. CDR3 DNA sequence: TGTGCCAGCAGCCAGACCTTTGGGGCTAATCAGCCCCAGCATTTT.

This sequence joins TRBV7-9 and TRBJ1-1; the match to TRBD1 covers 7 bases. Germline V CDR1 and CDR2: SEHNR, FQNEAQ (reference sequence). The CDR3 totals 14 residues. V trimming: 7 bases; J trimming: 1 base; junction bases outside the gene matches: 6. In DNA, the CDR3 is TGTGCCAGCACCGATACAGGGGCGAACACTGAAGCTTTCTTT. The encoded protein is CASTDTGANTEAFF.

The rearrangement joins TRBV3-1 (or the pseudogene TRBV3-2) to TRBJ1-1; unclear D gene. The CDR3 contains 13 residues. Germline CDR1 reads LGHDT; CDR2 reads YNNKEL (reference sequence). The V gene lost 8 bases and the J gene lost 3 bases, with 13 bases spanning the gap. CDR3 nucleotide sequence: TGTGCCAGCGGAGACATTACGGACACTGAAGCTTTCTTT. Protein: CASGDITDTEAFF.

J is TRBJ1-2 and V is TRBV4-1; D unclear. Germline V gives CDR1 MGHRA, CDR2 YSYEKL. This CDR3 is built from 14 residues. V lost 0 bases and J lost 7, with 12 bases in between. The CDR3 reads CASSQDWGISGYTF. CDR3 bases: TGCGCCAGCAGCCAAGATTGGGGAATATCTGGCTACACCTTC.

The chain recombines TRBV29-1 with TRBJ2-1; D perhaps matches TRBD1 (5 bases). V lost 0 bases to trimming and J lost 9 bases, with 15 bases between them. The CDR3 consists of 14 residues. The V gene's germline CDR1 is SQVTM and CDR2 ANQGSEA. CDR3 amino acids: CSVEDRAATSEQFF. CDR3 in DNA: TGCAGCGTTGAAGACAGGGCAGCAACATCTGAGCAGTTCTTC.

The V call is TRBV6-1, the J call TRBJ2-3; D possibly corresponds to TRBD1 (5 bases). Trimming pared 0 bases from V and 10 bases from J, leaving 11 bases between. CDR1 is MNHNS, CDR2 SASEGT, per germline. This CDR3 has 13 residues. CDR3 amino acids: CASSEAMRQPQYF. As DNA, the CDR3 is TGTGCCAGCAGTGAAGCGATGAGACAGCCGCAGTATTTT.

This sequence joins TRBV29-1 and TRBJ2-1, with 13 bases matching TRBD2. CDR1 and CDR2 from the germline V gene are SQVTM and ANQGSEA. This CDR3 is built from 15 residues. Germline trimming cut 6 bases from V and 7 bases from J; bases unmatched to any gene: 9. Here the CDR3 reads CSVPLAGGPANEQFF. The CDR3 nucleotides are TGCAGCGTCCCACTAGCGGGGGGGCCTGCAAATGAGCAGTTCTTC.

The chain uses TRBV6-5 and TRBJ2-3, with a possible D match to TRBD2 (5 bases). The CDR3 sequence is 14 residues long. The germline V gene encodes CDR1 MNHEY and CDR2 SVGAGI. The V end lost 7 bases, the J end lost 6 bases, and 17 bases lay between the germline ends. The chain's CDR3 is CASTRSGPRDTQYF. DNA of the CDR3: TGTGCCAGCACTAGGAGCGGTCCCCGGGATACGCAGTATTTT.

The V call is TRBV30, the J call TRBJ1-5, with TRBD1 as a possible D gene (6 bases). Trimming cost V 2 bases and J 3 bases, with 11 bases left between them. The CDR3 contains 14 residues. Germline assignment: CDR1 GTSNPN and CDR2 SVGIG (reference sequence). The CDR3 region is CAWSIGQINQPQHF. CDR3 in DNA: TGTGCCTGGAGTATAGGACAGATCAATCAGCCCCAGCATTTT.

The chain couples TRBV19 to TRBJ1-4, with a tentative D call TRBD1 (5 bases). This CDR3 is built from 13 residues. CDR1 is LNHDA and CDR2 is SQIVND in the germline V gene (reference sequence). The ends were cut back, 4 bases at V and 7 bases at J, with 10 bases in the middle. The CDR3 loop is CASSNRRVEKLFF. CDR3 sequence (DNA): TGTGCCAGTAGTAACAGGAGAGTTGAAAAACTGTTTTTT.

V usage is TRBV14 and J usage is TRBJ2-5; D not resolved. The CDR3 is 12 amino acids. The V and J ends lost 4 bases and 5 bases respectively, with 8 bases between them. Germline CDR1 is SGHDN and CDR2 is FVKESK. In nucleotides, the CDR3 is TGTGCCAGCAGCCGCAGGCGCGAGACCCAGTACTTC. Its translation is CASSRRRETQYF.

The chain employs TRBV3-1 (or the pseudogene TRBV3-2) and TRBJ1-1; D is perhaps TRBD1 (6 bases). This CDR3 region has 18 residues. V lost 1 base to trimming and J lost 4 bases, with 22 bases between them. Germline loops: CDR1 LGHDT, CDR2 YNNKEL (reference sequence). The CDR3 region has the DNA TGTGCCAGCAGCCAAGGGGCCCAGCGGGGGGCGAGGCCCACTGAAGCTTTCTTT. It encodes CASSQGAQRGARPTEAFF.

This chain joins TRBV5-1 and TRBJ2-1; D call uncertain. This CDR3 has 11 amino acids. Trimming pared 0 bases from V and 8 bases from J, leaving 3 bases between. CDR1 is SGHRS, CDR2 YFSETQ, per germline. CDR3 sequence reads: CASSLAYEQFF. CDR3 coding DNA: TGCGCCAGCAGCTTGGCGTATGAGCAGTTCTTC.

This clone has a single count. This chain joins TRBV3-1 (or the pseudogene TRBV3-2) and TRBJ1-5; D gene ambiguous. Trimming left V 1 base short and J 4 bases short, with 11 bases between. The CDR3 consists of 15 residues. Germline CDR1 and CDR2: LGHDT and YNNKEL (reference sequence). The CDR3 spells CASSQGPWDNQPQHF. CDR3 bases: TGTGCCAGCAGCCAAGGGCCCTGGGATAATCAGCCCCAGCATTTT.

As regards this clone: This sample also contains other DNA sequences that code for the same CDR3. The chain carries TRBV6-5 and TRBJ1-1; 7 nucleotides line up with TRBD1. The CDR3 loop spans 15 amino acids. The V and J ends lost 5 bases and 5 bases, in that order; junction bases with no gene match: 11. Germline V lookup: CDR1 MNHEY, CDR2 SVGAGI. CDR3 sequence reads: CASSRQGTTGTEAFF. In DNA, the CDR3 is TGTGCCAGCAGTCGGCAGGGGACGACAGGGACTGAAGCTTTCTTT.

CDR3 bases: TGTGCCAGCTCAGGGCTCAGGGGTCCCTCTGAGGAAAAACTGTTTTTT. Amino acids: CASSGLRGPSEEKLFF. The chain combines TRBV18 with TRBJ1-4; TRBD1 is a possible D gene (6 bases). Germline CDR1 reads KGHSH; CDR2 reads LQKENI. The CDR3 length is 16 residues. The ends were cut back, 5 bases at V and 8 bases at J, with 21 bases in the middle.

V and J are TRBV2 and TRBJ1-3, with D perhaps matching TRBD1 (5 bases). V was pared by 3 bases and J by 1 base, with 7 bases between. CDR3 size: 14 residues. Germline CDR1 reads SNHLY; CDR2 reads FYNNEI. The CDR3 nucleotides are TGTGCCAGCAGTGAGGGACGGTCTGGAAACACCATATATTTT. This translates into CASSEGRSGNTIYF.

The rearrangement uses TRBV5-8 and TRBJ1-5; 8 nucleotides align to TRBD1. Trimming took 1 base from V and 4 from J; bases not matched to a gene: 7. Germline V gene data show CDR1 as SGHTS and CDR2 as YDEGEE. The length of the CDR3 is 16 residues. The CDR3 reads CASSLFTGGFNQPQHF. The CDR3 DNA reads TGTGCCAGCAGCTTGTTCACAGGGGGTTTTAATCAGCCCCAGCATTTT.

This clone was seen just once. This chain links TRBV6-5 with TRBJ2-1; D may be TRBD2 (5 bases). The CDR3 spans 12 residues. Trimming cost V 6 bases and J 10 bases, with 13 bases left between them. Germline-derived CDR1 and CDR2 are MNHEY and SVGAGI. CDR3 sequence: CASSLPGREQFF. The DNA of the CDR3 is TGTGCCAGCAGCTTACCGGGAAGAGAGCAGTTCTTC.

The chain combines TRBV19 with TRBJ1-5, with TRBD1 identical over 8 bases. The germline V gene encodes CDR1 LNHDA and CDR2 SQIVND (reference sequence). The CDR3 spans 15 residues. Germline trimming cut 4 bases from V and 9 bases from J; bases unmatched to any gene: 11. CDR3 DNA: TGTGCCAGTAGTACGATAGACAGGGGCCCAAGGCCCCAGCATTTT. Translation gives CASSTIDRGPRPQHF.

This clone was recorded once. This chain links TRBV30 with TRBJ1-2, with unresolved D. Trimming took 7 bases from V and 8 from J, leaving 17 bases between them. The germline gives CDR1 GTSNPN, CDR2 SVGIG (reference sequence). The CDR3 is 12 amino acids. This chain's CDR3 is CASFTPLGGYTF. DNA for the CDR3: TGTGCCTCGTTTACCCCTCTGGGAGGCTACACCTTC.

The chain has TRBV4-3 and TRBJ2-5; 8 nucleotides agree with TRBD2. V was clipped by 4 bases and J by 4 bases; unmatched bases: 17. The germline V gene encodes CDR1 LGHNA and CDR2 YSLEER. The CDR3 totals 18 residues. Here the CDR3 reads CASSLNPLSGGGVETQYF. CDR3 sequence (DNA): TGCGCCAGCAGCCTCAACCCTTTATCGGGGGGGGGAGTAGAGACCCAGTACTTC.

This rearrangement joins TRBV6-2 or TRBV6-3 to TRBJ1-1, with 7 bases fitting TRBD1. The CDR3 length is 15 residues. CDR1 and CDR2 (germline): MNHEY, SVGEGT. Trimming took 2 bases from V and 4 from J; bases not matched to a gene: 7. CDR3 coding DNA: TGTGCCAGCAGTTACCCAAGACAGGGATCCACTGAAGCTTTCTTT. Translating gives CASSYPRQGSTEAFF.